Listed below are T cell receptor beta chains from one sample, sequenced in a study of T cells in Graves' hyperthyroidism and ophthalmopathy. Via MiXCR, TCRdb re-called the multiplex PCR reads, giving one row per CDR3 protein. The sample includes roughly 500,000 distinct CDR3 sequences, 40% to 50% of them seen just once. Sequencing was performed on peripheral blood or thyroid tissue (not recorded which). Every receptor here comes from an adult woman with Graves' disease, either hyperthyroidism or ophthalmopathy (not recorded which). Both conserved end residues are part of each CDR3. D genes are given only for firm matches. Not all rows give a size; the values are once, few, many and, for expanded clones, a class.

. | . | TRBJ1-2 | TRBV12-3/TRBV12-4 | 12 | TGTGCCAGCAGACAGTGGGTCTATGGCTACACCTTC | CASRQWVYGYTF
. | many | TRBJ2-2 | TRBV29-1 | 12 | TGCAGCGGGGGGGAGAACACCGGGGAGCTGTTTTTT | CSGGENTGELFF
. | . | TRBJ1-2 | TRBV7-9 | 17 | TGTGCCAGCAGCCCCGTCCGGGGCAGGTCGGCTAACTATGGCTACACCTTC | CASSPVRGRSANYGYTF
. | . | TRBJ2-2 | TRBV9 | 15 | TGTGCCAGCAGCGTAGGGGACGCGAACACCGGGGAGCTGTTTTTT | CASSVGDANTGELFF
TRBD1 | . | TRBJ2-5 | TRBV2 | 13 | TGTGCCAGCAGTGGACAGGGTGGAGAGACCCAGTACTTC | CASSGQGGETQYF
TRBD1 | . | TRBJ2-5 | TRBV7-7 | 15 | TGTGCTAGCAGTGCCACGACAGGGCAACAAGAGACCCAGTACTTC | CASSATTGQQETQYF
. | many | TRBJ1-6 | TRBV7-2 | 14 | TGTGCCAGCAGCTTAAAAGTAGCTAATTCACCCCTCCACTTT | CASSLKVANSPLHF
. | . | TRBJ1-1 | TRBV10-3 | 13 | TGTGCCATCAGTGTGGACGGGAACACTGAAGCTTTCTTT | CAISVDGNTEAFF
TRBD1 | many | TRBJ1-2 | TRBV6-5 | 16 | TGTGCCAGCAGTTACTCGATTCTTTCAGGGGGATATGGCTACACCTTC | CASSYSILSGGYGYTF
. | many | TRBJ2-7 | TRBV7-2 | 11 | TGTGCCAGCAGCTTAAGGGCCGAGCAGTACTTC | CASSLRAEQYF
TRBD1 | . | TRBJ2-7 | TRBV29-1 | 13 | TGCAGCGTTGGTAGGGACAGGAGCTACGAGCAGTACTTC | CSVGRDRSYEQYF
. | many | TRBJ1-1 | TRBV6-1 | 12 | TGTGCCAGCGTTTTCCGGAACACTGAAGCTTTCTTT | CASVFRNTEAFF
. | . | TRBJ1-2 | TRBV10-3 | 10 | TGTGCCTCGGAGGAAGGCGGCTACACCTTC | CASEEGGYTF
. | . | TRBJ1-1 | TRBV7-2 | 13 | TGTGCCAGCAAACGGACCTTCGACACTGAAGCTTTCTTT | CASKRTFDTEAFF
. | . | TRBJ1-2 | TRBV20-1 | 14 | TGCAGTGCCAGCTTTAGGGCAGTGGATCATGGCTACACCTTC | CSASFRAVDHGYTF
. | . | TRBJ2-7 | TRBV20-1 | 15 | TGCAGTGCTACTTCCGGGACACGGGGCCAAGTCGAGCAGTACTTC | CSATSGTRGQVEQYF
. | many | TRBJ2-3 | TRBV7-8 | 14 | TGTGCCAGCAGCCGAGGGCGGACCACAGATACGCAGTATTTT | CASSRGRTTDTQYF
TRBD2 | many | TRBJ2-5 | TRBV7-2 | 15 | TGTGCCAGCAGCTTAGTGGCGACTAGCGGGGAGACCCAGTACTTC | CASSLVATSGETQYF
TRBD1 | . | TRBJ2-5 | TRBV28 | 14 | TGTGCCAGCAGCCCGGACAGGGAAGGAGAGACCCAGTACTTC | CASSPDREGETQYF
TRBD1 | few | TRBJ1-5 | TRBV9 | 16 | TGTGCCAGCAGCAAGGCCGGACAGGGGAGCAATCAGCCCCAGCATTTT | CASSKAGQGSNQPQHF
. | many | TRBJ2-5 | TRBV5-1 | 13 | TGCGCCAGCAGCTTGAGGGCGTCAGAGACCCAGTACTTC | CASSLRASETQYF
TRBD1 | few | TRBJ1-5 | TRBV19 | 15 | TGTGCCAGTAGTAGACAGGGTTCCGCCAATCAGCCCCAGCATTTT | CASSRQGSANQPQHF
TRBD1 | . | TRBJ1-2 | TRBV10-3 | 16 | TGTGCCATCAGGTCGGGCACAGGGGGCAGGAACTATGGCTACACCTTC | CAIRSGTGGRNYGYTF
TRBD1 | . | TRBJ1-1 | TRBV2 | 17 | TGTGCCAGCAGTGAAGGTGTTTGGGGGACAGCGAACACTGAAGCTTTCTTT | CASSEGVWGTANTEAFF
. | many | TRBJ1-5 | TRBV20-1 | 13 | TGCAGTGCTAGGTTGGGGGGGAATCAGCCCCAGCATTTT | CSARLGGNQPQHF
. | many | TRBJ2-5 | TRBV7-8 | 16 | TGTGCCAGCAGCTCCCCAAAGAGGGGGGGCGAAGAGACCCAGTACTTC | CASSSPKRGGEETQYF
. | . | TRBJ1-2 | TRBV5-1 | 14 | TGCGCCAGCAGCTTGGACGGAGCCCTCTATGGCTACACCTTC | CASSLDGALYGYTF
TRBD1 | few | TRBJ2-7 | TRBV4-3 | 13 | TGCGCCAACAGCCTCGGACAGGGTGACGAGCAGTACTTC | CANSLGQGDEQYF
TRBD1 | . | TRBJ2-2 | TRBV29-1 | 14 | TGCAGCGTTGGTCAACAGGGGGCGGGCGGGGAGCTGTTTTTT | CSVGQQGAGGELFF
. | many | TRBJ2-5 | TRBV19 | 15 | TGTGCCAGTAGTATAGAGTTGGCAGGTCTCTCGACCCAGTACTTC | CASSIELAGLSTQYF
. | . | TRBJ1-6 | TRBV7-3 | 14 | TGTGCCAGCAGCTTAATGGGGGATAATTCACCCCTCCACTTT | CASSLMGDNSPLHF
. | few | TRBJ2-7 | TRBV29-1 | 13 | TGCAGCGTTGAAAGGGCCCGCTCGGGCGAGCAGTACTTC | CSVERARSGEQYF
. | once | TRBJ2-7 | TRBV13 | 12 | TGTACCAGCAGTCAAGGGGCCTACGAGCAGTACTTC | CTSSQGAYEQYF
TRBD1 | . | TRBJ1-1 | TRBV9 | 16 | TGTGCCAGCAACTACGAGGGACAGGGGGTGAACACTGAAGCTTTCTTT | CASNYEGQGVNTEAFF
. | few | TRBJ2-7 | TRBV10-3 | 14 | TGTGCCATTTCTGCGGTTAGTCGGGCATCCGAGCAGTACTTC | CAISAVSRASEQYF
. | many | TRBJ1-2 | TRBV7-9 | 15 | TGTGCCAGCAGCGCCGGGCCATTGTCCCGCCACGGCTACACCTTC | CASSAGPLSRHGYTF
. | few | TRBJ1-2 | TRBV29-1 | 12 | TGCAGCGTGGATCCGAGGGGGTATGGCTACACCTTC | CSVDPRGYGYTF
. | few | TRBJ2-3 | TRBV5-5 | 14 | TGTGCCAGCAGTATCACAGGGAGCACAGATACGCAGTATTTT | CASSITGSTDTQYF
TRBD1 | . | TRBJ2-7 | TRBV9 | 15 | TGTGCCAGCAGCGTAGCAGGACAGGGAACCTACGAGCAGTACTTC | CASSVAGQGTYEQYF
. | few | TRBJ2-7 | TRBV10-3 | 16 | TGTGCCATCAGTGAGTCGAGGGGGAGGGCCTCCTACGAGCAGTACTTC | CAISESRGRASYEQYF
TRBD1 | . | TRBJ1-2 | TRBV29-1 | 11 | TGCAGGCCGGGACAGGGGCCTGGCTACACCTTC | CRPGQGPGYTF
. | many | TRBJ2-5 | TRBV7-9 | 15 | TGTGCCAGCAGCAACTCCCAGGGGTACCAAGAGACCCAGTACTTC | CASSNSQGYQETQYF
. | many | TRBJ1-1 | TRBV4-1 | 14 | TGCGCCAGCAGCCATGGGCACTTACCCACTGAAGCTTTCTTT | CASSHGHLPTEAFF
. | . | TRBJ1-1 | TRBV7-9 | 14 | TGTGCCAGCAGCTTAGCGGCCTTGGGGACTGAAGCTTTCTTT | CASSLAALGTEAFF
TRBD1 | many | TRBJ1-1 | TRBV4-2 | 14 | TGTGCCAGCAGCCAAGCCCGGGACAGCCTTCAAGCTTTCTTT | CASSQARDSLQAFF
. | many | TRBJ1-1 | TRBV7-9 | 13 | TGTGCCAGCAGCTTCGGGGTGGACACTGAAGCTTTCTTT | CASSFGVDTEAFF
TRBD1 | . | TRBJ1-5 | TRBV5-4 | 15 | TGTGCCAGCAGCTTGGGACAGGGCTTCAATCAGCCCCAGCATTTT | CASSLGQGFNQPQHF
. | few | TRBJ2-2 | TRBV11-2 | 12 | TGTGCCAGCAGCTTAGGCCGCGCGGAGCTGTTTTTT | CASSLGRAELFF